Sequencing of this T cell receptor (beta chain) was carried out in a study of T-cell memory formation after mild COVID-19. Details on this clonotype: Its antigen remains unidentified.

Findings and caveats of the study: Contracting clones, day 15 to 85, had balanced CD4/CD8, and later expanders favored CD4+.

This CDR3 has 19 residues. Per germline, CDR1 SNHLY and CDR2 FYNNEI. The ends were cut back, 2 bases at V and 3 bases at J, with 23 bases in the middle. TCRdb reprocessed the 5' RACE reads with MiXCR, giving one entry per CDR3 protein. The table has about 430,000 distinct CDR3 sequences, approximately 24% seen once. The sample taken for sequencing was PBMCs or a T cell subset sorted from them (not recorded which). This receptor was identified in an adult woman who had mild COVID-19 (a few samples of this study predate the infection). Cell type and time point are not known. V is TRBV2 and J is TRBJ2-1, with D unclear. CDR3 DNA: TGTGCCAGCAGTGAACCCGGTATCGTGGTGGGAAGGGTCTACAATGAGCAGTTCTTC. Protein: CASSEPGIVVGRVYNEQFF.